The 24 T cell receptor beta chains given below trace back to one sample, sequenced in a study of neurological immune-mediated disorders. As for time point: longitudinal time-point 3. TCRdb re-called the 5' RACE reads through MiXCR, storing one row per CDR3 protein. The sample yields 45,000 to 60,000 distinct CDR3 sequences, roughly 13% seen once. What was sequenced was PBMCs. The receptors were sampled from a male donor with HTLV-1-associated myelopathy (HAM/TSP).

The sample holds a few counts of this clonotype. This rearrangement joins TRBV20-1 to TRBJ2-3; 8 positions match TRBD2. This CDR3 spans 14 amino acids. J was trimmed by 5 bases and V by 3 bases; bases with no gene match: 7. CDR1 and CDR2 from the germline V gene are DFQATT and SNEGSKA (reference sequence). The CDR3: CSASGSGVEDTQYF. The CDR3 bases are TGCAGTGCTAGTGGTAGCGGGGTTGAAGATACGCAGTATTTT.

This clonotype has only a few counts. The chain recombines TRBV2 with TRBJ2-1; TRBD1 agrees at 9 bases. Looked up from germline, CDR1 is SNHLY and CDR2 is FYNNEI. The V segment lost 5 bases and the J segment 3 bases; nucleotides outside the gene matches: 8. This CDR3 is built from 16 residues. The CDR3 loop is CASSITGGAVYNEQFF. In DNA form, the CDR3 reads TGTGCCAGCAGTATTACAGGGGGCGCAGTCTACAATGAGCAGTTCTTC.

This clonotype was counted ten times or more. The J gene is TRBJ2-1, the V gene TRBV20-1; 9 bases map to TRBD1. CDR1 is DFQATT and CDR2 is SNEGSKA in the germline V gene (reference sequence). The length of the CDR3 is 12 residues. The CDR3 sequence: CRAYRGLGEQFF. The CDR3 nucleotides read TGCAGAGCCTACAGGGGGCTTGGTGAGCAGTTCTTC.

This clonotype was seen at least ten times. The chain recombines TRBV3-1 with TRBJ2-3; D not resolved. The CDR3 extends over 15 amino acids. V dropped 5 bases and J dropped 2 bases, with 14 bases sitting between them. Per the germline V gene, CDR1 is LGHDT and CDR2 is YNNKEL (reference sequence). In DNA, the CDR3 is TGTGCCAGCAGCTCCATACTTAGCTTCACAGATACGCAGTATTTT. Encoded protein: CASSSILSFTDTQYF.

This clonotype was counted at least ten times. This rearrangement joins TRBV27 to TRBJ1-5, with D possibly matching TRBD1 (5 bases). Germline V gene sequence: CDR1 MNHEY, CDR2 SMNVEV (reference sequence). CDR3 length: 16 residues. The V end was cut by 6 bases, the J end by 4 bases, with 19 bases between. The CDR3 is CASSADSGVGNQPQHF. CDR3 nucleotide sequence: TGTGCCAGCAGCGCAGACTCGGGGGTGGGTAATCAGCCCCAGCATTTT.

This clonotype was recorded many times. The chain joins TRBV5-6 to TRBJ1-1; D is unclear. Germline V gene lookup returns CDR1 SGHDT and CDR2 YYEEEE. V lost 4 bases to trimming and J lost 4 bases, with 5 bases between them. The CDR3 consists of 11 residues. The CDR3 reads CASSGVTEAFF. CDR3 coding DNA: TGTGCCAGCAGCGGGGTCACTGAAGCTTTCTTT.

This clonotype was seen ten or more times. CDR3 DNA: TGTGCCAGCAGTCAAGCGGCCCAGTGGCTAGCGGGACTCACAGATACGCAGTATTTT. Translated, it gives CASSQAAQWLAGLTDTQYF. This chain uses TRBV11-2 with TRBJ2-3; 9 bases are a match to TRBD2. Trimming removed 6 bases from V and 2 bases from J; junction bases left unmatched: 18. This CDR3 comprises 19 residues. Germline values: CDR1 SGHAT, CDR2 FQNNGV.

This clonotype has ten or more counts. The chain is built from TRBV5-1 and TRBJ1-1; D gene ambiguous. V was cut by 6 bases and J by 4 bases, with 19 bases left in between. Per germline, CDR1 SGHRS and CDR2 YFSETQ. The CDR3 has 15 residues. The DNA for the CDR3 is TGCGCCAGCACGACCCCAGAAGGAGTAGGCACTGAAGCTTTCTTT. As protein: CASTTPEGVGTEAFF.

This clonotype has a handful of counts. V is TRBV24-1 and J is TRBJ2-1; TRBD2 matches 8 bases. Germline V gene data show CDR1 as KGHDR and CDR2 as SFDVKD. V lost 1 base, J lost 8 bases, and 9 bases stayed unmatched. The CDR3 sequence is 16 residues long. The CDR3, as DNA: TGTGCCACCAGTGATTTCTCCGGGGGGGCCGTGTATGAGCAGTTCTTC. Its translation: CATSDFSGGAVYEQFF.

The table lists this clonotype with many counts. The chain carries TRBV6-2 or TRBV6-3 and TRBJ2-2, with 12 positions matching TRBD2. Germline CDR1 reads MNHEY; CDR2 reads SVGEGT. The trim removed 5 bases at V and 5 bases at J, leaving 12 bases unmatched. The CDR3 is 18 amino acids. The CDR3 loop is CASSPRTSGAGLTGELFF. The CDR3 nucleotides are TGTGCCAGCAGTCCTAGGACTAGCGGGGCCGGGCTTACCGGGGAGCTGTTTTTT.

This clonotype was observed many times. The chain is built from TRBV3-1 and TRBJ2-3, with 8 bases that match TRBD2. CDR1 and CDR2 (germline): LGHDT, YNNKEL (reference sequence). Unmatched junction bases numbered 8, after V lost 1 base and J lost 5 bases. The CDR3 contains 16 residues. This chain's CDR3 is CASSQGLGGAGDTQYF. DNA for the CDR3: TGTGCCAGCAGCCAAGGTCTCGGGGGGGCCGGAGATACGCAGTATTTT.

Worth noting for this clonotype: This may stem from a read error, because a much larger clone lies one nucleotide away. The gene calls are TRBV7-6 and TRBJ2-4, with a weak D call TRBD1 (6 bases). The length of the CDR3 is 14 residues. CDR1 and CDR2 from the germline V gene are SGHVS and FNYEAQ. The CDR3 sequence: CASSLEGLRDIQHF. As DNA, the CDR3 is TGTGCCAGCAGCTTAGAGGGGCTCAGGGACATTCAGCACTTC.

This clonotype was observed at least ten times. This chain uses TRBV4-1 with TRBJ1-2; possibly TRBD1 for D (6 bases). Germline V gene sequence: CDR1 MGHRA, CDR2 YSYEKL. CDR3 length equals 13 residues. V lost 4 bases and J 8 bases, leaving 14 bases between the germline ends. CDR3 residues: CASSLSWGLGYTF. In nucleotides, the CDR3 is TGCGCCAGCAGCCTATCCTGGGGGCTCGGCTACACCTTC.

This clonotype was detected only a few times. The chain is built from TRBV6-5 and TRBJ1-1, with D possibly TRBD1 on 5 matching bases. The V and J ends lost 6 bases and 0 bases respectively, with 14 bases between them. CDR1 and CDR2 (germline): MNHEY, SVGAGI. This CDR3 is built from 15 residues. CDR3 in amino acids: CASSPRVGVNTEAFF. DNA of the CDR3: TGTGCCAGCAGCCCCCGGGTGGGGGTGAACACTGAAGCTTTCTTT.

Ten or more counts support this clonotype. The genes are TRBV4-2 and TRBJ2-5, with 10 positions matching TRBD2. Germline assignment: CDR1 LGHNA and CDR2 YNFKEQ. J was trimmed by 2 bases and V by 0 bases; bases with no gene match: 3. This CDR3 comprises 16 residues. The DNA for the CDR3 is TGTGCCAGCAGCCAAGATCAGACTAGCGGGCAAGAGACCCAGTACTTC. It is translated as CASSQDQTSGQETQYF.

In its sample, this clonotype was seen many times. The genes are TRBV10-2 and TRBJ1-4; D not resolved. Trimming left V 2 bases short and J 8 bases short, with 12 bases between. The CDR3 is 14 residues long. Germline V gene data show CDR1 as WSHSY and CDR2 as SAAADI. CDR3 bases: TGCGCCAGCAGTGAGATGGTAGCTGGAGAAAAACTGTTTTTT. Protein product: CASSEMVAGEKLFF.

This clonotype was seen ten or more times. CDR3 sequence: CASSLNQGVGEQYF. For the CDR3, the DNA is TGTGCCAGCAGCCTAAATCAGGGGGTCGGGGAGCAGTACTTC. The genes are TRBV7-2 and TRBJ2-7; 7 bases are a match to TRBD1. Germline trimming cut 5 bases from V and 7 bases from J; bases unmatched to any gene: 11. The germline gives CDR1 SGHTA, CDR2 FQGNSA. The CDR3 is 14 amino acids. The variable domain in full, completed from reference TRBV7-2 and TRBJ2-7, reads GAGVSQSPSNKVTEKGKDVELRCDPISGHTALYWYRQSLGQGLEFLIYFQGNSAPDKSGLPSDRFSAERTGGSVSTLTIQRTQQEDSAVYLCASSLNQGVGEQYFGPGTRLTVT.

This clonotype appeared many times. The chain employs TRBV29-1 and TRBJ2-1; D is uncertain. The CDR3 length is 11 residues. Germline CDR1 and CDR2: SQVTM and ANQGSEA. The V and J ends lost 7 bases and 14 bases respectively, with 18 bases between them. The CDR3 reads CSADRVEEKFF. Here the CDR3 DNA reads TGCAGCGCCGACCGGGTGGAAGAAAAGTTCTTC.

Ten or more counts support this clonotype. V and J are TRBV5-6 and TRBJ1-2; the match to TRBD1 covers 8 bases. The V and J ends lost 4 bases and 1 base, in that order; junction bases with no gene match: 6. Germline values: CDR1 SGHDT, CDR2 YYEEEE. The CDR3 is 15 residues long. DNA for the CDR3: TGTGCCAGCAGCGACCGACAGGGGCGTAACTATGGCTACACCTTC. Its protein is CASSDRQGRNYGYTF.

This clonotype was picked up many times. The chain is built from TRBV10-2 and TRBJ1-6; 9 positions match TRBD1. V was clipped by 2 bases and J by 19 bases; unmatched bases: 9. The germline V gene encodes CDR1 WSHSY and CDR2 SAAADI. This CDR3 has 13 residues. CDR3 sequence reads: CASSEILTGGVHF. The CDR3 DNA is TGCGCCAGCAGTGAGATATTGACAGGGGGTGTGCACTTT.

Ten or more counts support this clonotype. This chain connects TRBV12-3 or TRBV12-4 to TRBJ1-2, with D unclear. V was cut by 5 bases and J by 1 base, with 11 bases left in between. The CDR3 has 14 amino acids. In nucleotides, the CDR3 is TGTGCCAGCAGTCCCCGGACCCGTAACTATGGCTACACCTTC. Translated: CASSPRTRNYGYTF.

A single count supports this clonotype. The chain uses TRBV28 and TRBJ2-1; the D gene is possibly TRBD1 (5 bases). CDR3 length: 11 amino acids. CDR1 is MDHEN, CDR2 SYDVKM, per germline. Trimming left V 4 bases short and J 10 bases short, with 8 bases between. CDR3 residues: CASSWAGEQFF. The DNA for the CDR3 is TGTGCCAGCAGTTGGGCAGGGGAGCAGTTCTTC.

The rearrangement uses TRBV28 and TRBJ2-7; possibly TRBD2 for D (6 bases). Deletions cut 7 bases from V and 3 bases from J, with 16 bases between. The CDR3 is 14 amino acids. CDR1 and CDR2 from the germline V gene are MDHEN and SYDVKM. The CDR3 sequence is CASTPGGENYEQYF. The CDR3 DNA reads TGTGCCAGCACCCCAGGCGGGGAAAACTACGAGCAGTACTTC.

This clonotype was seen repeatedly, ten times or more. The J gene is TRBJ2-1, the V gene TRBV5-5, with TRBD1 matching 7 bases. The CDR3 loop spans 14 amino acids. Looked up from germline, CDR1 is SGHKS and CDR2 is YYEKEE (reference sequence). V gave up 2 bases and J gave up 7 bases; unmatched junction bases: 6. The CDR3: CASSLDRVGNEQFF. In nucleotides, the CDR3 is TGTGCCAGCAGCTTAGACAGGGTCGGAAATGAGCAGTTCTTC.